The rows below give T cell receptor beta chains drawn from one sample of a study of human T cells and chemical hapten exposure. TCRdb reprocessed the RACE reads via MiXCR and lists one record per CDR3 protein. The sample yields approximately 100,000 distinct CDR3 sequences, roughly 11% seen once. The sample here was whole blood, taken in connection with sensitization to the hapten diphenylcyclopropenone (DPC). The receptors derive from a middle-aged woman with alopecia areata. Some clones in this sample may be carry-over from other donors' samples. Each CDR3 is given with its conserved first and last residue. The order of the fields is V gene, CDR3 protein.

v_call: TRBV5-4; cdr3_aa: CASSQAANSYNEQFF
v_call: TRBV20-1; cdr3_aa: CSAGLGGEAFF
v_call: TRBV25-1; cdr3_aa: CASRRDRGPDTGELFF
v_call: TRBV10-3; cdr3_aa: CAISGTGGAYGYTF
v_call: TRBV12-3/TRBV12-4; cdr3_aa: CASSLEGQLSNQPQHF
v_call: TRBV7-7; cdr3_aa: CASSPLGLNTGELFF
v_call: TRBV11-2; cdr3_aa: CASILDRGEAFF
v_call: TRBV2; cdr3_aa: CASGRLAANEQFF
v_call: TRBV30; cdr3_aa: CAWGQGQRINEAFF
v_call: TRBV20-1; cdr3_aa: CSASQILRDRVDSPLHF
v_call: TRBV7-2; cdr3_aa: CASSLSGTSAIPYNEQFF
v_call: TRBV3-1; cdr3_aa: CASSFLSGRRNEQFF